This T cell receptor (beta chain) comes out of a study of shared clonotypes between healthy human individuals. Sequencing was performed with immunoSEQ multiplex PCR; in TCRdb, only in-frame clones are kept and a portion is missing. The repertoire has 850,000 to 1,200,000 clones, about three quarters of them found once; the top ten carry about 1.4%. Material for sequencing was memory CD4+ T cells sorted from blood. Subset described: CD45RA-negative fraction. The receptor was isolated from a man younger than 35 in good health.

CDR3 coding DNA: TGTGCCAGCAGTTTCGGGAGGGCCCTGGAGCAGTACTTC. Amino acids: CASSFGRALEQYF. This chain joins TRBV6-4 and TRBJ2-7; 8 nucleotides align to TRBD2. The CDR3 totals 13 residues. From germline, CDR1 is MRHNA and CDR2 SNTAGT. Trimming cost V 5 bases and J 7 bases; bases outside gene matches: 7.